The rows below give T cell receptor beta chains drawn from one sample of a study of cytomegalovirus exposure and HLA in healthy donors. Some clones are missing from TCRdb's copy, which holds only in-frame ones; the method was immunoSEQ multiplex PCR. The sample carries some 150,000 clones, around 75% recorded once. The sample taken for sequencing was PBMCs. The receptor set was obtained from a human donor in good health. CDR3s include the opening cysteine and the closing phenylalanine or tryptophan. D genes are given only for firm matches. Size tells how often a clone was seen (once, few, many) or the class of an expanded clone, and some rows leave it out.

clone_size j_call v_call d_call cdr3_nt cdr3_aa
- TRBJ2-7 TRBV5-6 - TGTGCCAGCAGCCAGGACATATTTTACGAGCAGTACTTC CASSQDIFYEQYF
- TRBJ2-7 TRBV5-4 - TGTGCCAGCAGCTTCGTCGGGGTCTACGAGCAGTACTTC CASSFVGVYEQYF
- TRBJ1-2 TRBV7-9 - TGTGCCAGCAGCCCTAGCGCCGGCTACACCTTC CASSPSAGYTF
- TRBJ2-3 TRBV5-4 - TGTGCCAGCAGCTTGGAAGCCACAGATACGCAGTATTTT CASSLEATDTQYF
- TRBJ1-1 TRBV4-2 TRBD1 TGTGCCAGCAGCCCCCCCCTGGGACAGAAAAACACTGAAGCTTTCTTT CASSPPLGQKNTEAFF
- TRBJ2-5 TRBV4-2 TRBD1 TGTGCCAGCAGCCAGGGGGCGAGGGGGCTTATGGAGACCCAGTACTTC CASSQGARGLMETQYF
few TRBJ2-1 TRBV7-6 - TGTGCCAGCAGCTTGGGGGCAAATGAGCAGTTCTTC CASSLGANEQFF
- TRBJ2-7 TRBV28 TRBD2 TGTGCCAGCAGTTGTCTACGGCGTAGCGGGAGGCTGAAGATCTACGAGCAGTACTTC CASSCLRRSGRLKIYEQYF
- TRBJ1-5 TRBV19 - TGTGCCAGTAGTATTAGGCAGGGGAGTAATCAGCCCCAGCATTTT CASSIRQGSNQPQHF
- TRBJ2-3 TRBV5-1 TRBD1 TGCGCCAGCAGCTTGGGGTTAGGGACAGGGGCAGATACGCAGTATTTT CASSLGLGTGADTQYF
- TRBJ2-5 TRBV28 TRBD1 TGTGCCAGCAGTTCGACAGGGTGGGGAGAGACCCAGTACTTC CASSSTGWGETQYF
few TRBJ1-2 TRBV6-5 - TGTGCCAGCGGCCTCCGCTATGGCTACACCTTC CASGLRYGYTF
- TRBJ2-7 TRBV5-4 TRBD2 TGTGCCAGCAGGGACGGGGGGGCCTACGAGCAGTACTTC CASRDGGAYEQYF
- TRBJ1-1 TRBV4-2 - TGTGCCAGCAGCCAAGTCAGGGACACTGAAGCTTTCTTT CASSQVRDTEAFF
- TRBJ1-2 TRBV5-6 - TGTGCCAGCCGATCCAGGGCCAACTATGGCTACACCTTC CASRSRANYGYTF
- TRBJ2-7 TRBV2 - TGTGCCAGCAGTGAAATGGCCAACGAGCAGTACTTC CASSEMANEQYF
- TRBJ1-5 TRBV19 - TGTGCCAGTAGTATAGGGATCGGAGGGCACCAGCCCCAGCATTTT CASSIGIGGHQPQHF
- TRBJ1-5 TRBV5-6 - TGTGCCAGCAGCTTGTGGGGCCCCTATCAGCCCCAGCATTTT CASSLWGPYQPQHF
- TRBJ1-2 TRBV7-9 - TGTGCCAGCAGCTTTGGTCGAGGAGAGGGCTACACCTTC CASSFGRGEGYTF
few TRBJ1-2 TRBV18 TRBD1 TGTGCCAGCTCATCGACAGGGGACGTATCTAACTATGGCTACACCTTC CASSSTGDVSNYGYTF
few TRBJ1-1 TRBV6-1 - TGTGCCAGCAGTGATCAGGCGCACACTGAAGCTTTCTTT CASSDQAHTEAFF
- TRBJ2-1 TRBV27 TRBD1 TGTGCCAGCAGTTTAACTGGGACAGGAAGAGGCAATGAGCAGTTCTTC CASSLTGTGRGNEQFF
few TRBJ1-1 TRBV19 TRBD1 TGTGCCAGTAGTATTGCGGGGACAGGACTTCACACTGAAGCTTTCTTT CASSIAGTGLHTEAFF
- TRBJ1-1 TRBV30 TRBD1 TGTGCCTGGGGACGGACAGGGACTGAAGCTTTCTTT CAWGRTGTEAFF
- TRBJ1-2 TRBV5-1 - TGCGCCAGCAGCTTGGATCGCAAGCTAAACTATGGCTACACCTTC CASSLDRKLNYGYTF
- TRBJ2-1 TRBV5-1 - TGCGCCAGCAGCTTGATAACGAGGAATGAGCAGTTCTTC CASSLITRNEQFF
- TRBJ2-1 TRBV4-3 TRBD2 TGCGCCAGCAGCCAAGGGACGGGACTAGCGGTTTGGTCAAATGAGCAGTTCTTC CASSQGTGLAVWSNEQFF
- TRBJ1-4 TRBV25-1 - TGTGCCAGCAGTTCCCAGCGGATGACTAATGAAAAACTGTTTTTT CASSSQRMTNEKLFF
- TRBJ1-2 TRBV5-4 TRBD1 TGTGCCAGCAGCCCAGGGACAGGGCTGGATGGCTACACCTTC CASSPGTGLDGYTF
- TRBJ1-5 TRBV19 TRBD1 TGTGCCAGTACCCGGGACAGCGGGCTTCAGCCCCAGCATTTT CASTRDSGLQPQHF
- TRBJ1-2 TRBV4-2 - TGTGCCAGCAGCCAGGTGAACCGGGACAAGGGCCACATTCCAAACTTC CASSQVNRDKGHIPNF
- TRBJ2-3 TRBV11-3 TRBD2 TGTGCCAGCAGCCCAGGGACTAGGGTACCAGATACGCAGTATTTT CASSPGTRVPDTQYF
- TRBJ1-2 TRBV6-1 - TGTGCCAGCAGTGAAATTATTCAGGGGTGGGCTAACTATGGCTACACCTTC CASSEIIQGWANYGYTF
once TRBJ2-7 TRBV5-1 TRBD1 TGCGCCAGCAGTATCGGGACAGGGCCCTACGAGCAGTACTTC CASSIGTGPYEQYF
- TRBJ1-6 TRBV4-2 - TGTGCCAGCAGCCAAGGGACAGTGAATTCACCCCTCCACTTT CASSQGTVNSPLHF
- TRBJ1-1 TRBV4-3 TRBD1 TGCGCCAGCAGCCAAGTGACAGGGGACACTGAAGCTTTCTTT CASSQVTGDTEAFF
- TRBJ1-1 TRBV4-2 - TGTGCCAGCAGCCAAGCGGACAGCCGGAGAAACACTGAAGCTTTCTTT CASSQADSRRNTEAFF
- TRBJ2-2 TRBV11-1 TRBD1 TGTGCCAGCAGCCCCAGGACAGGGCGGGCCACCGGGGAGCTGTTTTTT CASSPRTGRATGELFF
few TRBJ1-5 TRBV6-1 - TGTGCCAGCAGAGAAAACACAGGTGGCAATCAGCCCCAGCATTTT CASRENTGGNQPQHF
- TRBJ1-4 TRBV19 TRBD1 TGTGCCAGTTCCCGGGACAGCAGCACTGAAAAACTGTTTTTT CASSRDSSTEKLFF
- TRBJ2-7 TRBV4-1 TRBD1 TGCGCCAGCAGCCACATCTTCGGACAGGGGGATGCCGCCTCCTACGAGCAGTACTTC CASSHIFGQGDAASYEQYF
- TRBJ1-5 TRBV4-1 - TGCGCCAGCAGCCTCGGGGGGGGATCACGTGCCGAAATTAATCAGCCCCAGCATTTT CASSLGGGSRAEINQPQHF
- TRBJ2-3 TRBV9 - TGTGCCAGCAGCTCCCGTCCGGGAGACACAGATACGCAGTATTTT CASSSRPGDTDTQYF
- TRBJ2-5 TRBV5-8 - TGTGCCAGCAGCTTGCGGGGGGCCGGGGAAGAGACCCAGTACTTC CASSLRGAGEETQYF
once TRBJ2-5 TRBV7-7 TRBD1 TGTGCCAGCGGCCCGACAGGGCTCCAAGAGACCCAGTACTTC CASGPTGLQETQYF
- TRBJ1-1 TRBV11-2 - TGTGCCAGCAGCTCCCGAACTGGAGGCACTGAAGCTTTCTTT CASSSRTGGTEAFF
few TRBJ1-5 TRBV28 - TGTGCCAGCAGATCTAATCAGCCCCAGCATTTT CASRSNQPQHF
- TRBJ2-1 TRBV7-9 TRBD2 TGTGCCAGCAGCTTAGCAGCGGGAGAGGGAAACAATGAGCAGTTCTTC CASSLAAGEGNNEQFF
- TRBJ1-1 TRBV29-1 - TGCAGCGTACTGCTTTCACCCGGAGGGGCGTCGAACACTGAAGCTTTCTTT CSVLLSPGGASNTEAFF
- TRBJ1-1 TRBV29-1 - TGCAGCGTTCGACAGGCGATGAACACTGAAGCTTTCTTT CSVRQAMNTEAFF
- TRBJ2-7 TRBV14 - TGTGCCAGCAGCCCGACATACAGTGCGTACGAGCAGTACTTC CASSPTYSAYEQYF
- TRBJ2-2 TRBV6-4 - TGTGCCAGCAGTGCACTAGTAAACACCGGGGAGCTGTTTTTT CASSALVNTGELFF
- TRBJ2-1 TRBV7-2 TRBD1 TGTGCCAGCAGCCCAGACAGGGGCCTCGATCGTGGGTTCTTC CASSPDRGLDRGFF
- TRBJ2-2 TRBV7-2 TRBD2 TGTGCCAGCAGCTCCCGGGGGGGGACGAACACCGGGGAGCTGTTTTTT CASSSRGGTNTGELFF